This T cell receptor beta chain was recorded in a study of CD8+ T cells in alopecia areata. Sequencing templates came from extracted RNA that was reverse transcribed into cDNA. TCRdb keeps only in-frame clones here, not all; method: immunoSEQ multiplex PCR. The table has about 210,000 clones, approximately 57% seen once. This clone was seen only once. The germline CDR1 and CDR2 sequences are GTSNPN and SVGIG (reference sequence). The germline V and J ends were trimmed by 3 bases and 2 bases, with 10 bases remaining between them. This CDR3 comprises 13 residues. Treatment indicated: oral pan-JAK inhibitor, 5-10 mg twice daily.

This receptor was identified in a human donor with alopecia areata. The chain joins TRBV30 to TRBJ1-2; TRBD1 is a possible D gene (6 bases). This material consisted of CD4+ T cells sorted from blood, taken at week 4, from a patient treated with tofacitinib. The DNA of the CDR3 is TGTGCCTGGAGACTACAGGGAAACTATGGCTACACCTTC. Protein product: CAWRLQGNYGYTF.